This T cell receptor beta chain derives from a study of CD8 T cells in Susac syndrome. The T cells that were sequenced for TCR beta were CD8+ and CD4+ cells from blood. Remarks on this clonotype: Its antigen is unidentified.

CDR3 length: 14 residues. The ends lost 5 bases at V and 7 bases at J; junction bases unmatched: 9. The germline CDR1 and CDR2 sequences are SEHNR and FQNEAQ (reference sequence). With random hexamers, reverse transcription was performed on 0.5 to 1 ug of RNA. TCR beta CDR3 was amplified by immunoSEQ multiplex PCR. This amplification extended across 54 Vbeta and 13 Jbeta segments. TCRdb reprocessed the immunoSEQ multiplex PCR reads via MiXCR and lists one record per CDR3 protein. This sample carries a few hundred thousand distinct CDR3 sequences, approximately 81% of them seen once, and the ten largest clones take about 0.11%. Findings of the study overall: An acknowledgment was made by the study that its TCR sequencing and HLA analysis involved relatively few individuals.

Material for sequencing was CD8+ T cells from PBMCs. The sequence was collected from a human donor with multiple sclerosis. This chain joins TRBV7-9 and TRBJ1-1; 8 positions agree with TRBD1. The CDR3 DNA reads TGTGCCAGCAGCGTGGACAGGGATATCATTGAAGCTTTCTTT. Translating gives CASSVDRDIIEAFF.